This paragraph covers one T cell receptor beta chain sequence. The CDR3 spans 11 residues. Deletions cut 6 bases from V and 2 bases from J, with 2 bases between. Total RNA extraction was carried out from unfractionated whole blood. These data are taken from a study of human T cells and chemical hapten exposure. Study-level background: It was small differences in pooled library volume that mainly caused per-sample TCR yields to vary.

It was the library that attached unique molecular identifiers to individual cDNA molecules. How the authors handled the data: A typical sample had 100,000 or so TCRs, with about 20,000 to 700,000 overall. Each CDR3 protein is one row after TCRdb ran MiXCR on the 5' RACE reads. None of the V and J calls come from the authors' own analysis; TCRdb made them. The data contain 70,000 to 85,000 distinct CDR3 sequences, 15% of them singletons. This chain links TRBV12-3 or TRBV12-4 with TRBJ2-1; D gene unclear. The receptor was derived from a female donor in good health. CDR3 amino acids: CASRAYNEQFF. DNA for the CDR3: TGTGCCAGCAGGGCCTACAATGAGCAGTTCTTC.